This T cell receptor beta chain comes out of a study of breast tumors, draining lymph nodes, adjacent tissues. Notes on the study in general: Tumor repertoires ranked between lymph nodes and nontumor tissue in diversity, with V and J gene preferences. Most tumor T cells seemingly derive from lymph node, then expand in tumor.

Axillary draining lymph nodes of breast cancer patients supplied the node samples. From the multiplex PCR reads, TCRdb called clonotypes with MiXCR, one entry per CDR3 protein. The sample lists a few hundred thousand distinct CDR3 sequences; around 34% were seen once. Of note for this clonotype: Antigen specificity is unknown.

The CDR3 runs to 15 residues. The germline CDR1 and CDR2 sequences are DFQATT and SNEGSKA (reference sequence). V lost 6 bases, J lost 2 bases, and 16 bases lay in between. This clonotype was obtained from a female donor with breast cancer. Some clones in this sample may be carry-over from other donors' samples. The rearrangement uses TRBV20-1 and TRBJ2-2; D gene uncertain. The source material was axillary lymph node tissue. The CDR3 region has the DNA TGCAGTGCCAGCAGTCGGACCCCCAACACCGGGGAGCTGTTTTTT. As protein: CSASSRTPNTGELFF.